Included here is one T cell receptor beta chain sequence, with context. This clonotype has a handful of counts. This receptor's antigen is unknown. The sample holds no much larger clone one base away, and base qualities are not on file. Donors were 30 to 45 systemically healthy Caucasian individuals from Russia aged roughly 6 to 95 years. Approximately 9 milliliters of peripheral blood were collected from each donor into EDTA-treated Vacutainer tubes. Ficoll-Paque density-gradient centrifugation was used to isolate PBMCs, with at least 7 million per sample. Total RNA was extracted from PBMCs with Trizol reagent, with at least 5.5 micrograms obtained per sample. For every donor, an aliquot of PBMCs went through flow cytometry to measure the percentages of naive CD45RAhigh/CD27high T cells. The library was generated by 5' RACE. The instrument was an Illumina HiSeq 2500. A second PCR of about 6 to 11 cycles was performed with a sample-barcoded 5' primer and a J-beta primer mix. A template-switch 5' adaptor carrying 12 random nucleotides introduced a unique molecular identifier onto each TCR beta cDNA molecule. Each sample yielded at least 3 million CDR3-containing paired-end reads. First-strand cDNA was synthesized from all RNA with the Mint cDNA synthesis kit, primed by a TRBC-specific oligonucleotide. All cDNA was treated with uracil-DNA glycosylase and then went through a first 18-cycle PCR with the universal primers M1SS and BC2_uni_R. Concerning the study's data processing: Normalization of each sample was performed by random selection of 1 million high-quality reads, each carrying a distinct molecular identifier. Reads sharing molecular identifiers were discarded rather than binned into consensus sequences. MiTCR, with a Q25 quality threshold and the strictest error-elimination algorithm, was used for CDR3 identification, clonotype clustering and error correction. A nonparametric unseen species model with Euler transformation was used to estimate a lower bound on total TCR beta diversity. In-frame beta chains were kept once TCRdb had trimmed the public reads at Q25 with fastp and called clones with MiXCR. Rows are unified per CDR3 protein, each entry keeping the most common DNA and genes. The V and J calls here are based on TCRdb, not the publication. The sample table shows about 780,000 distinct CDR3 sequences, and roughly 26% are seen once. The top ten clonotypes cover less than 3.5% of the sample.

Trimming at the junction amounts to 1 base on V and 0 bases on J, and the germline ends lie 7 bases apart. The cysteine opens and the phenylalanine closes a CDR3 of 13 amino acids. The sequence is cut down to CDR3 DNA, 39 bases in frame from base 1. CDR1 is given as SQVTM and CDR2 as ANQGSEA, both from the germline V gene. This sample is part of a study of blood T cells in healthy people across ages (dated by TCRdb to the mid-2010s). In terms of the full investigation: In model experiments, template switching captured roughly one uniquely barcoded TCR beta cDNA molecule for every two T cells. Age-related changes in TCR beta repertoire diversity were measured in the study by deep sequencing normalized with unique cDNA molecular identifiers. Donors were grouped into four age groups: young (average roughly 15 years), middle-aged (around 39), aged (around 60) and long-lived (less than 85). The study analyzed two additional independent replicas of 1 million unique cDNA reads from the same blood draw for two donors, one aged 18 to 29 and one aged 80 or older. Overall study results and their limits: The long-lived group showed more naive CD4+ T cells, fewer expanded clones and increased TCR diversity than the aged group, suggesting age selection. Estimates of total diversity from one million sequenced T cells were regarded as lower bounds and underestimates. Bulk unsorted PBMC profiling prevented conclusive comparison of naive and antigen-experienced compartments. A strong correlation was found between observed TCR beta diversity and the percentage of naive T cells measured by flow cytometry. Because donor CMV infection status was unknown, age-related changes in expanded clonotypes were potentially confounded. Observed TCR beta diversity per million T cells fell roughly linearly with age, and a significant reduction was already apparent by age around 39.

In addition, the sample was reused for a study of T cells of mothers and their children. As the second study states: Nine systemically healthy Caucasian individuals served as donors, namely three mothers together with their six children. cDNA synthesis used all of the extracted RNA, with approximately 1.6 ug of RNA in each 15 ul reaction. In the second PCR, sample barcodes and 2-4 random nucleotides were introduced via the M1S primer. More than 8 million TCR beta CDR3 reads were obtained from each mother, and about 3 million reads were obtained from each child. TCR recombination output is similarly shaped by thymic selection in related and unrelated pairs, with a minor effect exerted by inherited differences. Normalized repertoire overlap was always found to be slightly, but never significantly, higher in related mother-child pairs than in unrelated mother-child pairs. Persistent microchimeric T cell clones were not detected, at a sensitivity of about 100 clones per million clonotypes. To look for features that set related mother-child pairs apart from unrelated individuals, the researchers ran deep NGS to compare the TCR beta repertoires of mothers and children. On average, the children were approximately 11 +/- 4 years old, while the mothers were approximately 40 +/- 4 years old. After adapters were ligated using NEBNext reagents, the libraries underwent 100+100 nt paired-end sequencing on an Illumina HiSeq 2000. To avoid cross-contamination, the mother libraries and the child libraries were prepared a month apart and sequenced in separate runs. Between roughly 500,000 and 2,300,000 distinct TCR beta clonotypes were identified per donor. Naive TCR beta clonotypes were estimated from low-frequency clonotypes matched to each donor's FACS-determined naive share, without sorting.

The sequence was obtained from a boy between 10 and 17 years old in good health. Recombination linked TRBV29-1 to TRBJ2-7; the D call is possibly TRBD1 or TRBD2, each sharing 5 bases. The source material was blood. The CDR3 reads as follows: CSVEGGVSYEQYF. The DNA sequence follows: TGCAGCGTTGAAGGAGGGGTCTCCTACGAGCAGTACTTC.